The clone carrying this TCR beta chain has just a few counts. V dropped 0 bases and J dropped 2 bases, with 8 bases sitting between them. This CDR3 has 14 residues. Germline loops: CDR1 SGHKS, CDR2 YYEKEE (reference sequence). Original processing methods: Quantification of nucleated cells was approximated via reference gene primer amplification. Clones were sequenced by immunoSEQ multiplex PCR, and TCRdb holds only the in-frame ones, with some missing. That table gives V, J and clone size, and the DNA gave D and trimming. The table has 100,000 to 120,000 clones, roughly 81% seen once. The data originate from a study of blood T cell repertoires in COVID-19. Study context: The United States, Italy and Spain provided the acute and convalescent COVID-19 samples. Sample material is recorded as cDNA or gDNA derived from T cells, B-cell-depleted T cells, or PBMCs.

This chain uses TRBV5-5 with TRBJ1-2; D is perhaps TRBD1 (5 bases). Sequencing was carried out using peripheral blood. This clonotype was obtained from a woman between 70 and 85 years old with acute or convalescent COVID-19. The CDR3 sequence is CASSLGSGNYGYTF. The CDR3 DNA reads TGTGCCAGCAGCTTGGGGTCAGGGAACTATGGCTACACCTTC.